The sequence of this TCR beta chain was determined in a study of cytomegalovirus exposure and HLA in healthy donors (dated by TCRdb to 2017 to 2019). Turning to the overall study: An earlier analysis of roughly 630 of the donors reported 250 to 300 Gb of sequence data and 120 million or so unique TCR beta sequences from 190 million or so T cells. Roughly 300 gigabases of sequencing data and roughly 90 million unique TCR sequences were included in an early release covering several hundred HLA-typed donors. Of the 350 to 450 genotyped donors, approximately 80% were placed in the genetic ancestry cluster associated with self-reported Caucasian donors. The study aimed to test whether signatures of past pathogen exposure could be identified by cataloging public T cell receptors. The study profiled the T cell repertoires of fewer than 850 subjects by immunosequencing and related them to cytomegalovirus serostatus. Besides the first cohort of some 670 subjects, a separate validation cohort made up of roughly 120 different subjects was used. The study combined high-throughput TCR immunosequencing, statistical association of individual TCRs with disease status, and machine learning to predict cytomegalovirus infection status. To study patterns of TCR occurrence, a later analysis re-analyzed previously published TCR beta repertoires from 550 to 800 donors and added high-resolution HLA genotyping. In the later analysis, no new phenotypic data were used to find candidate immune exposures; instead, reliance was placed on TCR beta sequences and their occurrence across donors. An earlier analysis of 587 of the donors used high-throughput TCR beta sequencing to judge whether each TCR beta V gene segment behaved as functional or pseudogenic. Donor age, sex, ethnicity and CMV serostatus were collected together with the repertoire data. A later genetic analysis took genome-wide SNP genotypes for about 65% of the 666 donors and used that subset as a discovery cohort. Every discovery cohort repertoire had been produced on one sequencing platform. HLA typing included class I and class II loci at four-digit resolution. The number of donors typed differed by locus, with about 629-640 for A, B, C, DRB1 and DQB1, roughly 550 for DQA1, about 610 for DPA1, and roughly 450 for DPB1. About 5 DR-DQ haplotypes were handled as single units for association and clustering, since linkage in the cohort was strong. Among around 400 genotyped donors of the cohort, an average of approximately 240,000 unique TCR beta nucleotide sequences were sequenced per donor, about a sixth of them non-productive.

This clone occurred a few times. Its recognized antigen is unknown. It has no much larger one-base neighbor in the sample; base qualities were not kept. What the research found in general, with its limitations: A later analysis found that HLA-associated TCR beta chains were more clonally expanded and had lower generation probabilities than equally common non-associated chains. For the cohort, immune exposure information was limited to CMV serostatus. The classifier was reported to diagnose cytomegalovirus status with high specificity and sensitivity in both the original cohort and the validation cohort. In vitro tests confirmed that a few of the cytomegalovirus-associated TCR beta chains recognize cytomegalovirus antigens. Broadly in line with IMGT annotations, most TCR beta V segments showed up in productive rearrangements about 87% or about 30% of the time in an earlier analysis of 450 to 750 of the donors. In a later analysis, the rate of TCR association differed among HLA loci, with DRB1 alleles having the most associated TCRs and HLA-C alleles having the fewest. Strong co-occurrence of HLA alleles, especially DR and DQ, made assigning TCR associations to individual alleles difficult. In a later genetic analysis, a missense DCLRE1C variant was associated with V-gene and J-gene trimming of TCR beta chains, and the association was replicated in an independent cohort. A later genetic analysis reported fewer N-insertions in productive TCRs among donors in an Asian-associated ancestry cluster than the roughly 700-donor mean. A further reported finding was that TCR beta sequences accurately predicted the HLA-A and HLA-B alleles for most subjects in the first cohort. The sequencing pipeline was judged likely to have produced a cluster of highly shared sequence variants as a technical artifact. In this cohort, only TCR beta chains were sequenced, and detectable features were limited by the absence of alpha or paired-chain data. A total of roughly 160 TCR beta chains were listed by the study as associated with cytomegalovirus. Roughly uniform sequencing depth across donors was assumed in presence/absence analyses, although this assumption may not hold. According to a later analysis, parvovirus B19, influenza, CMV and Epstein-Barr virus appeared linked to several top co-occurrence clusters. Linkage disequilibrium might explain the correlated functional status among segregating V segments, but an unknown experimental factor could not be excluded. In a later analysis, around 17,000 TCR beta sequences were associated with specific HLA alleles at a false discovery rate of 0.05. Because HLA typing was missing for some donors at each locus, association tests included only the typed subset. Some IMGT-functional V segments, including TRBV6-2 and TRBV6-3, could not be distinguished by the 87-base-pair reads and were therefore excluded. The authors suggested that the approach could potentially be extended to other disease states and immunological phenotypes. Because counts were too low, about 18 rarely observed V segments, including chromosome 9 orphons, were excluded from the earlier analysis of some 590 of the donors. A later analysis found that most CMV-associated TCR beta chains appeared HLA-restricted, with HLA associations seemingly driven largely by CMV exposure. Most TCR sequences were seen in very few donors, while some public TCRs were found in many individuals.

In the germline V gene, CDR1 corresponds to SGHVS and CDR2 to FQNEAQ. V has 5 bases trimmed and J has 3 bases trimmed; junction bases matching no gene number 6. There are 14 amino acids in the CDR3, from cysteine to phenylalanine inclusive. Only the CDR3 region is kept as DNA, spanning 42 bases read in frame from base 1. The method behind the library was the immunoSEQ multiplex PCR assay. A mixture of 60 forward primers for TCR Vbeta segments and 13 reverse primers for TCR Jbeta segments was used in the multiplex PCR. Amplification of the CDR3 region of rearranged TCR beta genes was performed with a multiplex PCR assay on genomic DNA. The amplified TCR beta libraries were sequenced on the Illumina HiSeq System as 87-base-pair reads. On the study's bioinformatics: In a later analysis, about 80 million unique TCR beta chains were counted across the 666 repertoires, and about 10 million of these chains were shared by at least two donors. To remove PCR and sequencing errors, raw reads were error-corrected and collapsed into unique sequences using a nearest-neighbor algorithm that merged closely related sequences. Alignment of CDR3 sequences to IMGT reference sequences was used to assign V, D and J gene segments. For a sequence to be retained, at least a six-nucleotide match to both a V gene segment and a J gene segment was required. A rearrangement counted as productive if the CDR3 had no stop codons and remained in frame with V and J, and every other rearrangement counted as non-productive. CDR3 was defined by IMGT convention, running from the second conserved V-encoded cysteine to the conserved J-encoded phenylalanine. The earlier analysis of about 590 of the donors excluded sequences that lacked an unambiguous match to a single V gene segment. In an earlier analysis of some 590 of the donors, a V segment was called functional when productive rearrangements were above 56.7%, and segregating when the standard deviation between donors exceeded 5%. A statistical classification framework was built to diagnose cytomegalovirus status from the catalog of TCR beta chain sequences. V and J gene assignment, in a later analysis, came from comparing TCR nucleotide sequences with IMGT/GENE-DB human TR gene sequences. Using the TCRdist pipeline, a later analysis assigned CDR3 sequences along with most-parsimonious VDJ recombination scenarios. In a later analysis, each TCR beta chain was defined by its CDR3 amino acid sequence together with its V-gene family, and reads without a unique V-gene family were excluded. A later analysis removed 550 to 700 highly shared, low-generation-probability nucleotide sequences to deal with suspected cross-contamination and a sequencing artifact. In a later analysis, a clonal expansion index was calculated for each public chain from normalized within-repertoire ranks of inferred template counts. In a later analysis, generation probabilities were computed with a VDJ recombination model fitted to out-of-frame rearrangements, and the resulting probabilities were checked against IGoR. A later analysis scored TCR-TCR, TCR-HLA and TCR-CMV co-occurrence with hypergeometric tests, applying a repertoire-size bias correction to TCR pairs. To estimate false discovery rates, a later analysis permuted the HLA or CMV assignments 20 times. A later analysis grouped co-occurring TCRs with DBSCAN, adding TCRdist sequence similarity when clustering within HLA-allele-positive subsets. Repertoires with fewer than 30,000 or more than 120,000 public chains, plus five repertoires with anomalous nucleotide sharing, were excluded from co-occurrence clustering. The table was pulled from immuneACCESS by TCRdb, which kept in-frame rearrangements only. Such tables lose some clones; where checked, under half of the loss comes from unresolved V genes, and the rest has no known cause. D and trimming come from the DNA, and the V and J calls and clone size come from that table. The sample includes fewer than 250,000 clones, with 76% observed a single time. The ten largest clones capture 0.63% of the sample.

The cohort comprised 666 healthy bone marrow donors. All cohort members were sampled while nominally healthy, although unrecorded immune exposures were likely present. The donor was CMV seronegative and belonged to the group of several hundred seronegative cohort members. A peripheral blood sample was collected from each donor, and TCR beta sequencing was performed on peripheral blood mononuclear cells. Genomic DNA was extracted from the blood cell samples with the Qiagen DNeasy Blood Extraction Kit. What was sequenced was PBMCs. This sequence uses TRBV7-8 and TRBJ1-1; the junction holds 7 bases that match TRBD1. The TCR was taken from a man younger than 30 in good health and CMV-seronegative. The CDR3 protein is CASSPRDSDTEAFF. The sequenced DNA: TGTGCCAGCAGCCCCCGGGACAGCGACACTGAAGCTTTCTTT. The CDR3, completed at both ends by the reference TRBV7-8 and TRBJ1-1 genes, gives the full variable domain GAGVSQSPRYKVAKRGQDVALRCDPISGHVSLFWYQQALGQGPEFLTYFQNEAQLDKSGLPSDRFFAERPEGSVSTLKIQRTQQEDSAVYLCASSPRDSDTEAFFGQGTRLTVV.